The entry that follows covers one T cell receptor (beta chain) sequence. The entry originates in a study of blood T cell repertoires in COVID-19. The CDR3 totals 15 residues. Trimming stripped 7 bases from V and 0 bases from J, with 13 bases between. Germline V gene sequence: CDR1 MNHEY, CDR2 SVGAGI. Method: immunoSEQ multiplex PCR; TCRdb's copy keeps in-frame clones and lacks some. The table has under 70,000 clones, about 91% seen once; the top ten hold over 5%. The sample consisted of peripheral blood. This receptor was taken from a woman in her seventies with acute or convalescent COVID-19. This chain links TRBV6-5 with TRBJ1-3; no reliable D call. The CDR3 DNA reads TGTGCCAGCATCGCGGGCGAGATCTCTGGAAACACCATATATTTT. Its protein is CASIAGEISGNTIYF.